The 26 T cell receptor beta chains in this list originate from one sample, sequenced in a study of CD8+CD57+ T cells in acquired aplastic anemia. The template for TCR beta VDJ and CDR3 sequence profiling was genomic DNA. TCRdb fed the reads into MiXCR, producing one record per CDR3 protein. The sample yields more than 100,000 distinct CDR3 sequences, around two fifths seen once. Sequencing input: sorted CD4+, CD8+, or CD8+CD57+ T cells (not recorded which) from PBMCs. These receptors were collected from a human donor in good health, serving as a control.

This clonotype was recorded at least ten times. The V and J genes are TRBV9 and TRBJ1-3; the D is unclear. CDR1 is SGDLS, CDR2 YYNGEE, per germline. Trimming removed 0 bases from V and 0 bases from J, with 7 bases in between. This CDR3 contains 15 residues. This chain's CDR3 is CASSVEGNSGNTIYF. In DNA form, the CDR3 reads TGTGCCAGCAGCGTAGAAGGGAACTCTGGAAACACCATATATTTT.

This clonotype was seen just once. CDR3 in DNA: TGCAGTGCTAGAGATATTCTTCCGACAGGGGCAAGTTACGAGCAGTACTTC. Its protein is CSARDILPTGASYEQYF. The chain uses TRBV20-1 and TRBJ2-7; 8 bases line up with TRBD1. With V trimmed by 0 bases and J by 4 bases, 14 bases remained unmatched. CDR3 length: 17 residues. Germline values: CDR1 DFQATT, CDR2 SNEGSKA (reference sequence).

The genes are TRBV19 and TRBJ1-2; D possibly corresponds to TRBD1 (6 bases). The CDR3 contains 14 residues. Trimming pared 5 bases from V and 4 bases from J, leaving 14 bases between. In germline, CDR1 is LNHDA, CDR2 SQIVND (reference sequence). The CDR3, as DNA: TGTGCCAGTAGTCCGGACAGATCGTTCTATGGCTACACCTTC. Translated: CASSPDRSFYGYTF. The variable domain in full, completed from reference TRBV19 and TRBJ1-2, reads DGGITQSPKYLFRKEGQNVTLSCEQNLNHDAMYWYRQDPGQGLRLIYYSQIVNDFQKGDIAEGYSVSREKKESFPLTVTSAQKNPTAFYLCASSPDRSFYGYTFGSGTRLTVV.

This clonotype appeared many times. The CDR3 nucleotides read TGCAGTGCTAGAGAGGGTGGCGGGGCCGGGTACAATGAGCAGTTCTTC. This translates into CSAREGGGAGYNEQFF. This chain uses TRBV20-1 with TRBJ2-1; possible D gene TRBD2, 6 bases. The V gene's germline CDR1 is DFQATT and CDR2 SNEGSKA (reference sequence). The CDR3 covers 16 residues. Trimming took 0 bases from V and 4 from J, leaving 16 bases between them.

This clonotype was seen at least ten times. The chain uses TRBV7-9 and TRBJ2-6; D may be TRBD1 (5 bases). In germline, CDR1 is SEHNR, CDR2 FQNEAQ (reference sequence). With 4 bases removed from V and 2 bases from J, the gap between germline ends came to 9 bases. The CDR3 loop spans 15 amino acids. Here the CDR3 DNA reads TGTGCCAGCAGCTCCGGACAACCTGGGGCCAACGTCCTGACTTTC. It is translated as CASSSGQPGANVLTF.

The chain uses TRBV27 and TRBJ1-1, with D unresolved. Germline CDR1 MNHEY, CDR2 SMNVEV (reference sequence). The CDR3 extends over 15 amino acids. The germline V and J ends were trimmed by 5 bases and 2 bases, with 15 bases remaining between them. This CDR3 is CASSNDPYGNTEAFF. Here the CDR3 DNA reads TGTGCCAGCAGTAACGACCCCTACGGAAACACTGAAGCTTTCTTT.

A single count supports this clonotype. CDR3 nucleotide sequence: TGTGCCACCAGCATGATGCTGGACAGGGAGGAGGGCAATCAGCCCCAGCATTTT. Protein sequence: CATSMMLDREEGNQPQHF. The chain couples TRBV24-1 to TRBJ1-5, with 8 bases aligning to TRBD1. CDR1 and CDR2 from the germline V gene are KGHDR and SFDVKD. This CDR3 comprises 18 residues. Germline trimming cut 7 bases from V and 2 bases from J; bases unmatched to any gene: 15.

This chain connects TRBV5-1 to TRBJ2-2; D remains unclear. The germline gives CDR1 SGHRS, CDR2 YFSETQ. The CDR3 covers 14 residues. Trimming stripped 3 bases from V and 0 bases from J, with 6 bases between. The DNA for the CDR3 is TGCGCCAGCAGCTCTCTTACGAACACCGGGGAGCTGTTTTTT. Its translation is CASSSLTNTGELFF. The full variable domain, its missing parts supplied by reference TRBV5-1 and TRBJ2-2, is KAGVTQTPRYLIKTRGQQVTLSCSPISGHRSVSWYQQTPGQGLQFLFEYFSETQRNKGNFPGRFSGRQFSNSRSEMNVSTLELGDSALYLCASSSLTNTGELFFGEGSRLTVL.

This clonotype was picked up one time. This chain connects TRBV20-1 to TRBJ2-3; 11 positions agree with TRBD2. The germline V gene has CDR1 DFQATT and CDR2 SNEGSKA (reference sequence). The CDR3 has 16 residues. With V trimmed by 1 base and J by 1 base, 4 bases remained unmatched. The CDR3 DNA sequence: TGCAGTGCTAGAGGGGGGACTAGCGGAGGCACAGATACGCAGTATTTT. It translates to CSARGGTSGGTDTQYF.

In regard to this clonotype: A read error is possible here, since a much larger clone lies one base away. The rearrangement joins TRBV14 to TRBJ1-2; 9 positions match TRBD1. The germline CDR1 and CDR2 sequences are SGHDN and FVKESK. This CDR3 has 14 residues. V lost 4 bases and J lost 8; bases outside the gene matches: 8. CDR3 protein: CASSRLGQGRGYTF. The CDR3 bases are TGTGCCAGCAGCCGATTAGGACAGGGGCGAGGCTACACCTTC.

CDR3 bases: TGTGCCAGCTCAGGGGACTATGGCTACACCTTC. This encodes CASSGDYGYTF. J is TRBJ1-2 and V is TRBV9; tentative D call: TRBD1 (6 bases). The CDR3 runs 11 residues. Trimming took off 7 bases at V and 3 bases at J, with 7 bases between the two ends. CDR1 is SGDLS, CDR2 YYNGEE, per germline.

The chain joins TRBV7-2 to TRBJ1-2, with D hard to call. Germline lookup yields CDR1 SGHTA and CDR2 FQGNSA. Trimming removed 2 bases at V and 3 bases at J, with 7 bases between. The CDR3 contains 13 residues. For the CDR3, the DNA is TGTGCCAGCAGCTTACGGCAGGACTATGGCTACACCTTC. It yields the protein CASSLRQDYGYTF.

The chain uses TRBV2 and TRBJ1-6, with TRBD1 matching over 11 bases. The germline V gene encodes CDR1 SNHLY and CDR2 FYNNEI. Trimming at V came to 6 bases and at J to 6 bases, leaving 4 bases not matched to a gene. CDR3 length: 15 residues. The CDR3 DNA reads as TGTGCCAGCAGCGGACAGGGGGCCGTTAATTCACCCCTCCACTTT. Protein product: CASSGQGAVNSPLHF.

This clonotype has ten or more counts. The chain is built from TRBV19 and TRBJ2-5, with TRBD1 identical over 9 bases. The ends lost 6 bases at V and 2 bases at J; junction bases unmatched: 4. CDR3 size: 14 residues. CDR1 is LNHDA, CDR2 SQIVND, per germline (reference sequence). Here the CDR3 DNA reads TGTGCCAGTAGGGGGACAGGGAGGCAAGAGACCCAGTACTTC. Translating gives CASRGTGRQETQYF. Variable domain in full (rest from reference TRBV19 and TRBJ2-5): DGGITQSPKYLFRKEGQNVTLSCEQNLNHDAMYWYRQDPGQGLRLIYYSQIVNDFQKGDIAEGYSVSREKKESFPLTVTSAQKNPTAFYLCASRGTGRQETQYFGPGTRLLVL.

As regards this clonotype: A much larger clone lies a single base off, so this may be a read error. This chain connects TRBV6-5 to TRBJ1-1; D uncertain. This CDR3 region has 13 residues. The ends were cut back, 4 bases at V and 4 bases at J, with 10 bases in the middle. Germline CDR1 reads MNHEY; CDR2 reads SVGAGI. In DNA, the CDR3 is TGTGCCAGCAGTTTAGGACTGAGCACTGAAGCTTTCTTT. Residues: CASSLGLSTEAFF.

Concerning this clonotype itself: A much larger clone is a single base away; this may be a read error. The V call is TRBV5-1, the J call TRBJ2-3; D not resolved. The CDR3 covers 17 residues. CDR1 and CDR2 from the germline V gene are SGHRS and YFSETQ. CDR3 residues: CVSSMSITRKPTDTQYF. CDR3 DNA: TGCGTCAGCAGCATGAGTATCACCCGAAAACCCACAGATACGCAGTATTTT.

This chain uses TRBV24-1 with TRBJ2-5; D call uncertain. CDR3 length: 11 residues. Germline values: CDR1 KGHDR, CDR2 SFDVKD. Trimming left V 5 bases short and J 4 bases short, with 4 bases between. The CDR3 is CATSVGETQYF. CDR3 coding DNA: TGTGCCACCAGTGTGGGAGAGACCCAGTACTTC.

This chain uses TRBV20-1 with TRBJ2-1; D unclear. V was shortened by 3 bases and J by 5 bases, with 8 bases between the two germline ends. This CDR3 has 12 residues. CDR1 DFQATT and CDR2 SNEGSKA come from the germline V gene (reference sequence). The CDR3 here is CSASGWDNEQFF. The CDR3 DNA is TGCAGTGCTAGCGGGTGGGACAATGAGCAGTTCTTC.

The chain uses TRBV19 and TRBJ2-7; TRBD1 agrees at 7 bases. Germline-derived CDR1 and CDR2 are LNHDA and SQIVND (reference sequence). CDR3 size: 14 residues. The junction had 6 bases not matched to a gene; V was cut back by 4 bases and J by 3 bases. The CDR3 loop reads CASSRQTGIYEQYF. The CDR3 nucleotides are TGTGCCAGTAGTAGGCAGACAGGGATCTACGAGCAGTACTTC.

There are many counts of this clonotype. The chain has TRBV6-1 and TRBJ1-5; no firm D call. The germline CDR1 and CDR2 sequences are MNHNS and SASEGT. The CDR3 has 14 amino acids. The V end was cut by 7 bases, the J end by 4 bases, with 14 bases between. The CDR3 DNA follows: TGTGCCAGCACTCCTGGGATTTGGAATCAGCCCCAGCATTTT. This encodes CASTPGIWNQPQHF.

In this sample, this clonotype turned up many times. The chain carries TRBV9 and TRBJ1-4, with D unclear. V dropped 0 bases and J dropped 5 bases, with 14 bases sitting between them. The CDR3 is 16 residues long. The V gene's germline CDR1 is SGDLS and CDR2 YYNGEE. For the CDR3, the DNA is TGTGCCAGCAGCGTAGAACCCGGGTCCCCAAATGAAAAACTGTTTTTT. The encoded protein is CASSVEPGSPNEKLFF.

The rearrangement joins TRBV24-1 to TRBJ1-2; D gene unclear. The CDR3 consists of 14 residues. Trimming pared 3 bases from V and 6 bases from J, leaving 13 bases between. From germline, CDR1 is KGHDR and CDR2 SFDVKD. CDR3 loop: CATSDGQLTNGYTF. CDR3 coding DNA: TGTGCCACCAGTGATGGGCAGTTAACGAATGGCTACACCTTC.

The rearrangement links TRBV5-4 to TRBJ2-2; D is perhaps TRBD1 or TRBD2 (5 bases each). Germline V CDR1 and CDR2: SGHNT, YYREEE (reference sequence). V was shortened by 0 bases and J by 2 bases, with 11 bases between the two germline ends. The CDR3 spans 16 residues. CDR3 DNA sequence: TGTGCCAGCAGCTTGGTGAGGGGCCCCAACACCGGGGAGCTGTTTTTT. This sequence encodes CASSLVRGPNTGELFF.

The DNA for the CDR3 is TGTGCCACTAAACCGGGACTTTTGACTCAGCCCCAGCATTTT. Its translation is CATKPGLLTQPQHF. This chain uses TRBV6-1 with TRBJ1-5, with D perhaps matching TRBD1 (5 bases). V gave up 10 bases and J gave up 6 bases, with 19 bases separating them. Germline loops: CDR1 MNHNS, CDR2 SASEGT. There are 14 residues in the CDR3.

The V and J genes are TRBV7-9 and TRBJ1-6, with D unclear. Germline CDR1 and CDR2: SEHNR and FQNEAQ (reference sequence). V was clipped by 3 bases and J by 10 bases, with 10 bases between them. The CDR3 runs 13 residues. In DNA, the CDR3 is TGTGCCAGCAGCTTCCCACACGTCTCACCCCTCCACTTT. Protein: CASSFPHVSPLHF.

The rearrangement links TRBV15 to TRBJ2-7, with a weak D call TRBD1 (7 bases). Per germline, CDR1 LNHNV and CDR2 YYDKDF (reference sequence). V lost 0 bases and J lost 4, with 19 bases in between. The CDR3 contains 17 residues. The CDR3 nucleotides read TGTGCCACCAGCAGAGAAGCGGGCAGGGGGTCGGCGTACGAGCAGTACTTC. Its translation is CATSREAGRGSAYEQYF.